The table lists the clone carrying this T cell receptor (beta chain) with many counts. With a J-beta primer mix and a sample-barcoded 5' primer, a second PCR ran about 7 to 11 cycles. TCRdb ran MiXCR on the 5' RACE reads and lists one entry per CDR3 protein. This sample has about 780,000 distinct CDR3 sequences, with 46% found just once. These data are taken from a study of blood T cells in healthy people across ages. The CDR3 spans 14 residues. Trimming removed 2 bases from V and 4 bases from J; junction bases left unmatched: 2. CDR1 and CDR2 (germline): MNHNY, SVGAGI (reference sequence). This chain joins TRBV6-6 and TRBJ2-7; 10 nucleotides agree with TRBD2. Sequenced sample: blood. The sequence came from an elderly man in good health. CDR3 residues: CASSYGTSEYEQYF. CDR3 nucleotide sequence: TGTGCCAGCAGTTACGGGACTAGCGAGTACGAGCAGTACTTC.